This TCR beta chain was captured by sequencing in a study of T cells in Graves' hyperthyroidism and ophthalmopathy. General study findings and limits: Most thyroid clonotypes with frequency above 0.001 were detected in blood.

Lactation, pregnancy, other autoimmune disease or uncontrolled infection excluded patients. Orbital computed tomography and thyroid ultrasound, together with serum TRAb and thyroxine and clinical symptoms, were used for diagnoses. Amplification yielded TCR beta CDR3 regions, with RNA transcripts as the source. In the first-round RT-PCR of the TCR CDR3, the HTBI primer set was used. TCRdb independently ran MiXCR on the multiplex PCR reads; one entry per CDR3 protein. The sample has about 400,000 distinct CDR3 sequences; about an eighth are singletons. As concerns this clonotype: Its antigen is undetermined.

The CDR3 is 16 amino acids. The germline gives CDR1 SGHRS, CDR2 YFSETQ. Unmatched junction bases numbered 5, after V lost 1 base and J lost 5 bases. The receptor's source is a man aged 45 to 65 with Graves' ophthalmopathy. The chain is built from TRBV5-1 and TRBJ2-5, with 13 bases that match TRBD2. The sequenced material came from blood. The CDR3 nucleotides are TGCGCCAGCAGCTTGACTAGCGGGAGGGCCCAGGAGACCCAGTACTTC. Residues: CASSLTSGRAQETQYF.